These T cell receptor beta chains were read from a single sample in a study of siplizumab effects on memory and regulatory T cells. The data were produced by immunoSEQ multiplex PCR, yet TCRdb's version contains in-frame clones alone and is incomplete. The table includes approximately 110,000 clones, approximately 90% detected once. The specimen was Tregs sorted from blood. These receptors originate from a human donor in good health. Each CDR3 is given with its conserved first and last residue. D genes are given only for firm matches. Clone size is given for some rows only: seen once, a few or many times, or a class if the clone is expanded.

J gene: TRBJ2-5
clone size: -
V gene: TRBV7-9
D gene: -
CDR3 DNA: TGTGCCAGCAGCTTATTATTGGGAGTGGGCCAAGAGACCCAGTACTTC
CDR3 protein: CASSLLLGVGQETQYF

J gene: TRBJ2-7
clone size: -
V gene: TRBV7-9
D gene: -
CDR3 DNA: TGTGCCAGCAGCTTAGGTGGAGGGGGCGTCCCCCACGAGCAGTACTTC
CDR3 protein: CASSLGGGGVPHEQYF

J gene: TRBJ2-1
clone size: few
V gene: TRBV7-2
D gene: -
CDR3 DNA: TGTGCCAGCAGCCCACCGGCCGCGGTCAACAATGAGCAGTTCTTC
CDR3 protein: CASSPPAAVNNEQFF

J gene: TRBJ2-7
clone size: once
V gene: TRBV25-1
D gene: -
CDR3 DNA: TGTGCCAGCACCGGAAGCGGCGAGCAGTACTTC
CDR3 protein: CASTGSGEQYF

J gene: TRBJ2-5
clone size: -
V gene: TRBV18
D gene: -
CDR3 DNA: TGTGCCAGCTGCGCGACAGCCCAAGAGACCCAGTACTTC
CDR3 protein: CASCATAQETQYF

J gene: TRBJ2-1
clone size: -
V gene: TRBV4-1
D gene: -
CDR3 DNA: TGCGCCAGCAGCCCGACCCGAGATGAGCAGTTCTTC
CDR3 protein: CASSPTRDEQFF

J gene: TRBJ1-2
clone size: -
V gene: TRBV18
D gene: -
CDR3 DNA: TGTGCCAGCTCACCACTTCCAGGGGAAATTTATGGCTACACCTTC
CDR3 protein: CASSPLPGEIYGYTF

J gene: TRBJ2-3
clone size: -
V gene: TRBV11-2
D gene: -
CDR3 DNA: TGTGCCAGCAGCTTAGATAGTCCCCTAGCGCGAGGTACGCAGTATTTT
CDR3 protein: CASSLDSPLARGTQYF

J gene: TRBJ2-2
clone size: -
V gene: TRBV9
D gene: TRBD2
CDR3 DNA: TGTGCCAGCAGCTTATCGGGACTAGATTTCGGCGGGGAGCTGTTTTTT
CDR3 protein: CASSLSGLDFGGELFF

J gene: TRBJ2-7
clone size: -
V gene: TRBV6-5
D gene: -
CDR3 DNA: TGTGCCAGCAGTTACGTACAGGGCGGGTGGCACTTC
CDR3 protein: CASSYVQGGWHF